These 15 T cell receptor beta chains came from one sample sequenced in a study of T cell changes during pregnancy in multiple sclerosis. The method was immunoSEQ multiplex PCR; TCRdb's version includes in-frame clones alone and lacks a portion of them. The sample records under 65,000 clones, around 90% being singletons. This specimen consisted of CD4+ T cells from peripheral blood mononuclear cells, obtained after pregnancy. The receptors here all came from a female donor in good health, enrolled as a control in a pregnancy study.

The rearrangement links TRBV5-1 to TRBJ1-1; D possibly corresponds to TRBD1 (5 bases). The V gene lost 0 bases and the J gene lost 11 bases, with 17 bases spanning the gap. This CDR3 has 14 amino acids. Germline CDR1 reads SGHRS; CDR2 reads YFSETQ. The CDR3 DNA reads TGCGCCAGCAGCTTGGCTGGGGGGGAGAGTGCGGCTTTCTTT. Protein sequence: CASSLAGGESAAFF.

This chain uses TRBV10-1 with TRBJ1-2; D is possibly TRBD1 (5 bases). The CDR3 is made up of 13 amino acids. Trimming took 10 bases from V and 6 from J, leaving 18 bases between them. Germline V gives CDR1 WNHNN, CDR2 SYGVQD (reference sequence). The CDR3 coding sequence is TGCGCCACCCAGGGTGATGGGCACAATGGCTACACCTTC. It codes for CATQGDGHNGYTF.

This chain links TRBV4-2 with TRBJ2-2; maybe TRBD2 (5 bases). The germline V gene encodes CDR1 LGHNA and CDR2 YNFKEQ. The germline V and J ends were trimmed by 4 bases and 7 bases, with 13 bases remaining between them. CDR3 length equals 14 residues. For the CDR3, the DNA is TGTGCCAGCAGCCCCAGCGGAGCCCGCGGGGAGCTGTTTTTT. Encoded protein: CASSPSGARGELFF.

V is TRBV23-1 and J is TRBJ2-1; D unresolved. TRBV23-1 is designated an ORF whose function remains uncertain. The CDR3 has 16 residues. V dropped 5 bases and J dropped 1 base, with 15 bases sitting between them. The CDR3 loop is CASSGLRLDSYNEQFF. CDR3 nucleotides: TGCGCCAGCAGTGGGTTGAGGCTGGATTCCTACAATGAGCAGTTCTTC.

A note on this clone: This CDR3 is also generated by other DNA sequences in the sample. This chain links TRBV19 with TRBJ2-1, with a tentative D call TRBD1 (5 bases). Trimming pared 5 bases from V and 0 bases from J, leaving 11 bases between. The length of the CDR3 is 15 residues. Germline-derived CDR1 and CDR2 are LNHDA and SQIVND (reference sequence). CDR3 nucleotide sequence: TGTGCCAGTAGTCCTGACAGAAGCTCCTACAATGAGCAGTTCTTC. Translating it yields CASSPDRSSYNEQFF. Using reference TRBV19 and TRBJ2-1 for the parts outside the CDR3, the full variable domain is DGGITQSPKYLFRKEGQNVTLSCEQNLNHDAMYWYRQDPGQGLRLIYYSQIVNDFQKGDIAEGYSVSREKKESFPLTVTSAQKNPTAFYLCASSPDRSSYNEQFFGPGTRLTVL.

The rearrangement joins TRBV10-2 to TRBJ2-7, with a tentative D call TRBD1 (7 bases). This CDR3 comprises 14 residues. Trimming left V 2 bases short and J 5 bases short, with 13 bases between. CDR1 and CDR2 (germline): WSHSY, SAAADI. The CDR3 DNA sequence: TGCGCCAGCAGTGAGCAGGGGGGAAAAAACGAGCAGTACTTC. This encodes CASSEQGGKNEQYF.

The chain uses TRBV25-1 and TRBJ1-3; no definite D call. V was clipped by 5 bases and J by 4 bases, with 9 bases between them. The CDR3 length is 13 residues. Germline values: CDR1 MGHDK, CDR2 SYGVNS. The CDR3 DNA follows: TGTGCCAGCAGTATCGGTGAGGGAAACACCATATATTTT. Protein sequence: CASSIGEGNTIYF.

V gene TRBV27 combines with J gene TRBJ1-3; the match to TRBD1 covers 8 bases. The CDR3 covers 14 residues. V trimming: 2 bases; J trimming: 4 bases; junction bases outside the gene matches: 1. Germline-derived CDR1 and CDR2 are MNHEY and SMNVEV (reference sequence). Here the CDR3 DNA reads TGTGCCAGCAGTTTAACAGGGGGAGGAAACACCATATATTTT. Residues: CASSLTGGGNTIYF.

This clone has a single count. The chain combines TRBV2 with TRBJ1-1; possible D gene TRBD1, 5 bases. Germline loops: CDR1 SNHLY, CDR2 FYNNEI. The V gene lost 4 bases and the J gene lost 2 bases, with 14 bases spanning the gap. This CDR3 has 15 amino acids. The CDR3 region has the DNA TGTGCCAGCAGTGCAAGGGGTCTTCTTAACACTGAAGCTTTCTTT. It encodes CASSARGLLNTEAFF.

This chain uses TRBV15 with TRBJ1-5; D remains unclear. Germline assignment: CDR1 LNHNV and CDR2 YYDKDF (reference sequence). This CDR3 has 14 amino acids. V lost 1 base and J 8 bases, leaving 12 bases between the germline ends. The CDR3 sequence: CATSRAVGREPQHF. As DNA, the CDR3 is TGTGCCACCAGCAGAGCAGTCGGGAGAGAGCCCCAGCATTTT.

This clone was picked up one time. The J gene is TRBJ1-1, the V gene TRBV5-1, with D perhaps matching TRBD1 (6 bases). The CDR3 has 17 residues. Germline V gene lookup returns CDR1 SGHRS and CDR2 YFSETQ. Trimming took 4 bases from V and 4 from J, leaving 23 bases between them. CDR3: CASSDMFTGGASTEAFF. CDR3 DNA: TGCGCCAGCAGCGATATGTTTACTGGGGGCGCGAGCACTGAAGCTTTCTTT.

The DNA of the CDR3 is TGTGCCAGCAGTTCCCGGCGGCCGGGGCAAGAGACCCAGTACTTC. Amino acid sequence: CASSSRRPGQETQYF. The chain uses TRBV28 and TRBJ2-5, with D perhaps matching TRBD2 (5 bases). Germline-derived CDR1 and CDR2 are MDHEN and SYDVKM. Trimming removed 4 bases at V and 2 bases at J, with 14 bases between. There are 15 residues in the CDR3.

This CDR3 reads CASRVQGVSYEQYF. The CDR3 DNA is TGTGCCAGCAGAGTTCAGGGGGTCTCCTACGAGCAGTACTTC. The chain joins TRBV6-5 to TRBJ2-7; 7 positions agree with TRBD1. Germline trimming cut 6 bases from V and 0 bases from J; bases unmatched to any gene: 5. The CDR3 consists of 14 residues. Germline loops: CDR1 MNHEY, CDR2 SVGAGI.

A single count supports this clone. The chain recombines TRBV27 with TRBJ1-4; unclear D gene. V lost 3 bases and J lost 4, with 9 bases in between. The germline gives CDR1 MNHEY, CDR2 SMNVEV (reference sequence). This CDR3 is 14 amino acids long. The CDR3 DNA reads TGTGCCAGCAGTTTTCAAGGAGGTAATGAAAAACTGTTTTTT. This codes for CASSFQGGNEKLFF. Looking up the rest from reference TRBV27 and TRBJ1-4 gives the full variable domain: EAQVTQNPRYLITVTGKKLTVTCSQNMNHEYMSWYRQDPGLGLRQIYYSMNVEVTDKGDVPEGYKVSRKEKRNFPLILESPSPNQTSLYFCASSFQGGNEKLFFGSGTQLSVL.

The CDR3 DNA reads TGTGCCAGCTCACCACAATCCTCTTCTAACTATGGCTACACCTTC. This gives the protein CASSPQSSSNYGYTF. This sequence joins TRBV18 and TRBJ1-2; D ambiguous. V lost 1 base and J 0 bases, leaving 9 bases between the germline ends. The germline gives CDR1 KGHSH, CDR2 LQKENI. The CDR3 has 15 amino acids.